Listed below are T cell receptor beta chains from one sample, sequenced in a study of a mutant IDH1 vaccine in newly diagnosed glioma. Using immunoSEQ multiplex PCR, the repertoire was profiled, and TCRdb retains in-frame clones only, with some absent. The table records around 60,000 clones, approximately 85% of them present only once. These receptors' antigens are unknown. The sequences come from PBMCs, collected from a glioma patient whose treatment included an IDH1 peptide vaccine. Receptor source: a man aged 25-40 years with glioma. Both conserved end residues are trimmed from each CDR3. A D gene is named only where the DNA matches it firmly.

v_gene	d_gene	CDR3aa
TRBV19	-	ASSMFLSYEQY
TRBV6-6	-	ASRPLRWDTDTQY
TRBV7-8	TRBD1	ASSQRRDSYLYGYT
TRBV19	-	ASSPGGGTEQF
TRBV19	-	ASSITTNHSPLH
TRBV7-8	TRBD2	ASSLGLAGARDTGELF
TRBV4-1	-	ASSQWRNEKLF
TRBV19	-	ASSMSGARGNYGYT
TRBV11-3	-	ASSLDGVLGLHGNEQF
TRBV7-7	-	ASSRRQGGEETQY
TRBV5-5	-	ASSRTALQPQH
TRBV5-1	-	ASRWVGANSPLH
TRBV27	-	ASSTSPTGSDGYT
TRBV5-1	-	ASSPGHLQQY
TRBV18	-	ASSRQENTEAF
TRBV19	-	ASSILTRSNEKLF
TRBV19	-	ASSYTNYGYT
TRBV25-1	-	ASSTTELYNSPLH
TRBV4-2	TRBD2	ASSQFVGAGRQDTQY
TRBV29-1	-	SGWTETNYGYT
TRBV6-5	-	ASSYVGTGELF
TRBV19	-	ASSIGTQPQH
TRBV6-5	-	ASSYGAGTYEQY
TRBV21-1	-	ASSKAWRGILNQPQH
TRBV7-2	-	ASSLVPPNLGYGYT
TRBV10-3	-	AISESGESTDTQY
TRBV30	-	AWSVLGYSGNTIY
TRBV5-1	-	ASTDRVDEAF
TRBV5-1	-	ASSLDRARSFGTTSSYNEQF
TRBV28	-	ASSLYEVQY
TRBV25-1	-	ASSTGLSQY
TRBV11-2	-	ASCEAHGVIQY
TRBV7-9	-	ASSPHGDIQY
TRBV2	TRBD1	ASRRTGGGQPQH
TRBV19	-	ASSMGTGANVLT
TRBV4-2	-	ASSQGFGHQNEQF
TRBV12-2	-	ASRTSGRRADTQY
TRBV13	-	ASSLSRTNKNIQY
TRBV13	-	ASSQGTNEQF
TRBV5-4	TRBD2	ASSWGAGGYNEQF
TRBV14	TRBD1	ASSDRGNYGYT
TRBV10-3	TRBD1	AISVGTAQETQY
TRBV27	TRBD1	ASITRWTGGDYSNQPQH
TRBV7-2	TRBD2	ASSLELVAGAYNEQF
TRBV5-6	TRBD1	ASSLLDRDYNEQF
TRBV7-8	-	ASSLAGDSHYPGESEQF
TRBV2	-	ASCRTQLNTEAF
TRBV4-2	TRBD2	ASSHTRGAGSRDTQY
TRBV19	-	ASSMGPTTRQVPYEQY
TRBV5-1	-	ASSPDMIDSPLH
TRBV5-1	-	ASSLDVGVRNEQF
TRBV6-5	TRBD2	ASSYSSGRHNEQF
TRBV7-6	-	ASSLAQVARTDTQY
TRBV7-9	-	ASSSSQAQAGNTIY
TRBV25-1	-	ASMSYTGELF
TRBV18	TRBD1	ASSPFSTGGQMNTEAF
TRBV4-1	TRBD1	ASSQAGTGGIYNSPLH
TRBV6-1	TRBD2	ASRGTSVETQY
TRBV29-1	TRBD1	SALTGGGNQPQH
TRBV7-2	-	ASSLTPTGAYEQY